This TCR beta chain was sequenced during a study of blood T cell repertoires in COVID-19. J was trimmed by 5 bases and V by 2 bases; bases with no gene match: 9. The germline V gene encodes CDR1 MGHDK and CDR2 SYGVNS. The CDR3 length is 15 residues. Assay: immunoSEQ multiplex PCR; the TCRdb copy retains only in-frame clones and omits some. The sample consists of 300,000 or so clones, approximately 88% of them appearing once. The chain recombines TRBV25-1 with TRBJ2-7; 7 positions agree with TRBD1. Input material: peripheral blood. This receptor was taken from a man younger than 35 who had recovered from COVID-19. For the CDR3, the DNA is TGTGCCAGCAGTGAAATAGGGAACAGGGGTCACGAGCAGTACTTC. It translates to CASSEIGNRGHEQYF.